Below, one T cell receptor beta chain is given with its context. The data belong to a study of cytotoxic CD8 clonotypes in ibrutinib-treated CLL. Study background: In all, about a dozen patients were relapsed/refractory, about 15 were treatment-naive and 17 were IGHV unmutated. Results showed some 24 partial and 2 complete responses; following median approximately 69 months, 14 remained remitted, roughly 12 advanced.

TCRdb's table, derived via immunoSEQ multiplex PCR, lists solely in-frame clones and lacks some. Of over 100,000 clones in the sample, about 53% were seen once. In germline, CDR1 is GTSNPN, CDR2 SVGIG (reference sequence). This CDR3 spans 15 amino acids. Unmatched junction bases numbered 6, after V lost 3 bases and J lost 4 bases. The V gene is TRBV30, the J gene TRBJ2-3; 11 nucleotides align to TRBD1. This clonotype originated in a human donor with chronic lymphocytic leukemia. This sample comprised PBMCs, obtained after 24 months of ibrutinib treatment. The CDR3 DNA reads as TGTGCCTGGAGGGGTTGGACAGGGGGCGCAGATACGCAGTATTTT. This encodes CAWRGWTGGADTQYF.